This T cell receptor beta chain was sequenced for a study of blood T cell repertoires in COVID-19. Study-wide context: T cells, B-cell-depleted T cells, or PBMCs supplied cDNA or gDNA.

The CDR3 runs 17 residues. The germline gives CDR1 LGHNA, CDR2 YSLEER. Losses at the gene ends were 0 bases for V and 4 bases for J; bases not matched to a gene: 7. Authors' methods: From reference gene primer amplification, estimates of nucleated cell counts were derived. Clones were sequenced by immunoSEQ multiplex PCR, and TCRdb holds only the in-frame ones, with some missing. V and J calls and clone size are those listed in that table; D and trimming were worked out from the DNA. Altogether about 240,000 clones are present, roughly 82% being singletons, with the ten largest covering about 4.4%. The genes are TRBV4-3 and TRBJ2-1, with 9 bases lining up with TRBD1. The sequencing input was peripheral blood. The receptor was isolated from a woman between 65 and 79 years old with acute or convalescent COVID-19. In nucleotides, the CDR3 is TGCGCCAGCAGCCAAGATATTGTTGGGACAGGGTACAATGAGCAGTTCTTC. Its protein is CASSQDIVGTGYNEQFF.